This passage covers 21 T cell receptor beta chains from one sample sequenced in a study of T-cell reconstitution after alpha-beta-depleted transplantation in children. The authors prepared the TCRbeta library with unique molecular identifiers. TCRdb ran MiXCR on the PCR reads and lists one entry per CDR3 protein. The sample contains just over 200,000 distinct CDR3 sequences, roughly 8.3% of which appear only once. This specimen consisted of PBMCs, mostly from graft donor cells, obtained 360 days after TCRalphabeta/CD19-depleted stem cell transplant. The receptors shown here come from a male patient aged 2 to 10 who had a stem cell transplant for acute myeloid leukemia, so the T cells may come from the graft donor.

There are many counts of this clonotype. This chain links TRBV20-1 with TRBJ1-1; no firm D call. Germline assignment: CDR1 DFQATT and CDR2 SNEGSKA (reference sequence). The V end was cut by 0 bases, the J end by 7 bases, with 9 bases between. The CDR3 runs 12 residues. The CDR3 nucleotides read TGCAGTGCTAGAGAATTCAGGTTTGAAGCTTTCTTT. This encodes CSAREFRFEAFF.

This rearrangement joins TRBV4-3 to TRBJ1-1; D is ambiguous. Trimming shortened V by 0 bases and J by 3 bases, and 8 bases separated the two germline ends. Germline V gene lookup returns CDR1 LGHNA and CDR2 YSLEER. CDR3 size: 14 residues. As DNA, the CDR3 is TGCGCCAGCAGCCAAGAAGGCGCCGACACTGAAGCTTTCTTT. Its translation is CASSQEGADTEAFF.

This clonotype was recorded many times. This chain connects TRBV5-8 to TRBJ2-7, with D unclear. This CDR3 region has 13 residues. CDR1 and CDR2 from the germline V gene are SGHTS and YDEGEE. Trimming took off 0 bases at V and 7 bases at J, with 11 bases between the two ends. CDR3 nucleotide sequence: TGTGCCAGCAGCTTGGGGATTCGAAGGGAGCAGTACTTC. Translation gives CASSLGIRREQYF.

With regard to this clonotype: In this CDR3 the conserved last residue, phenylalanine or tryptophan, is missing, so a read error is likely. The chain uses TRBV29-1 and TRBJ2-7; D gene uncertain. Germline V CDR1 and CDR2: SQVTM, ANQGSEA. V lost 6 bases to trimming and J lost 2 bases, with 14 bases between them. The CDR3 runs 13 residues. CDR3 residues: CSVWEVKTYEQYC. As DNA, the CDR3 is TGCAGCGTATGGGAAGTAAAAACCTACGAGCAGTACTGC.

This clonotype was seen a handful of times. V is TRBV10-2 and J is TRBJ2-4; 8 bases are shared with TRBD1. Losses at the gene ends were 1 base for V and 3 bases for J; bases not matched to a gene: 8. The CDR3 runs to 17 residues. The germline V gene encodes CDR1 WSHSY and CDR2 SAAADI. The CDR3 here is CASSEWGQEKGKNIQYF. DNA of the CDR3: TGCGCCAGCAGTGAGTGGGGACAGGAGAAGGGCAAAAACATTCAGTACTTC.

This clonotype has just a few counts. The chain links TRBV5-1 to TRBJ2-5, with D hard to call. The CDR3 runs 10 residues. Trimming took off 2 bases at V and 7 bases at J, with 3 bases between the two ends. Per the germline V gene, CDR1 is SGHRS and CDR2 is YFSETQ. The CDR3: CASSFGTQYF. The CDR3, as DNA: TGCGCCAGCAGCTTCGGGACCCAGTACTTC.

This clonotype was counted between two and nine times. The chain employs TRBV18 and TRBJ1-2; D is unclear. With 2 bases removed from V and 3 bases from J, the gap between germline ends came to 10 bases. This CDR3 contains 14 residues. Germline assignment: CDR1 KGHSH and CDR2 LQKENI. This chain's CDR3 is CASSPGNGDYGYTF. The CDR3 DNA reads TGTGCCAGCTCACCAGGGAATGGGGACTATGGCTACACCTTC.

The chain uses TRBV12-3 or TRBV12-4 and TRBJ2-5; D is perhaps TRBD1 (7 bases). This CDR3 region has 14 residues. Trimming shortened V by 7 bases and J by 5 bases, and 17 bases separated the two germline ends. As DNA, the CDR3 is TGTGCCAGCACCCCAGGGGGGATTTGGGAGACCCAGTACTTC. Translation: CASTPGGIWETQYF.

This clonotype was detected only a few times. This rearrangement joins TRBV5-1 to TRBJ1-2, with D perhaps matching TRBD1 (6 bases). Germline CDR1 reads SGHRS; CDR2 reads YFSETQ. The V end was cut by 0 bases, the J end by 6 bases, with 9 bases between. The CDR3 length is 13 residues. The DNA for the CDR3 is TGCGCCAGCAGCTTGGAGGCAGGGGATGGCTACACCTTC. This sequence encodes CASSLEAGDGYTF. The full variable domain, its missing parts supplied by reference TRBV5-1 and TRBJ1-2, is KAGVTQTPRYLIKTRGQQVTLSCSPISGHRSVSWYQQTPGQGLQFLFEYFSETQRNKGNFPGRFSGRQFSNSRSEMNVSTLELGDSALYLCASSLEAGDGYTFGSGTRLTVV.

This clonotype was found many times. CDR3 amino acids: CASSQDVASGYQETQYF. The CDR3 nucleotides are TGTGCCAGCAGCCAAGATGTGGCTAGCGGGTACCAAGAGACCCAGTACTTC. The chain links TRBV4-2 to TRBJ2-5; the match to TRBD2 covers 8 bases. V shed 0 bases and J 0 bases; nucleotides not matched to a gene: 6. The CDR3 runs 17 residues. From germline, CDR1 is LGHNA and CDR2 YNFKEQ.

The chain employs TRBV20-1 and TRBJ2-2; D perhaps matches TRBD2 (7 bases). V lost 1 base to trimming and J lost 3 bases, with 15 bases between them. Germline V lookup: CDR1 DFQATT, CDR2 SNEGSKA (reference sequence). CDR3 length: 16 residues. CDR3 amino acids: CSARVAGALYTGELFF. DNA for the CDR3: TGCAGTGCTAGAGTGGCGGGGGCGCTTTACACCGGGGAGCTGTTTTTT.

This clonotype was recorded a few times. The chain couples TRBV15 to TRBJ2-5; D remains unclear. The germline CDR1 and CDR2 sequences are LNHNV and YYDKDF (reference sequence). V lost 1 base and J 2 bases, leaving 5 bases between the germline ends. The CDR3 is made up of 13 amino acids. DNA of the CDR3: TGTGCCACCAGCAGAGCCATTCAAGAGACCCAGTACTTC. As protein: CATSRAIQETQYF.

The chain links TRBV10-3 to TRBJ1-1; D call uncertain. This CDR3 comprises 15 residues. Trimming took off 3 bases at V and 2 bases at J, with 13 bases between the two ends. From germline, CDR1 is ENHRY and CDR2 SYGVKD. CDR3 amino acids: CAISDKQLLNTEAFF. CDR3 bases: TGTGCCATCAGTGATAAACAGCTTCTTAACACTGAAGCTTTCTTT.

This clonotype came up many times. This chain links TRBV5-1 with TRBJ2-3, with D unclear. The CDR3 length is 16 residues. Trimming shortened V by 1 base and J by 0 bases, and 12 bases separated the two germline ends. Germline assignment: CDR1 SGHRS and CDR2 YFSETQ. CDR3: CASSLMAVGSTDTQYF. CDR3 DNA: TGCGCCAGCAGCTTGATGGCCGTCGGTAGCACAGATACGCAGTATTTT.

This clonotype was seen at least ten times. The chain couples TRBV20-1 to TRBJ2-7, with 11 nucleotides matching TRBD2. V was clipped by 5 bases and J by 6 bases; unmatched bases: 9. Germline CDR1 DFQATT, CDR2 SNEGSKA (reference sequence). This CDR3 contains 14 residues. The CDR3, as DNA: TGCAGTGCTCGATGGACTAGCGGGTACATCGAGCAGTACTTC. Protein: CSARWTSGYIEQYF.

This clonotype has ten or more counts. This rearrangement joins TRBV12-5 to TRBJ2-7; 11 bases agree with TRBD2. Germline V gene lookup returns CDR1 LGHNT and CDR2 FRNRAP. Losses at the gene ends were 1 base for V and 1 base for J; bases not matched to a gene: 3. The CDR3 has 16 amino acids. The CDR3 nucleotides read TGTGCTAGTGGTTTGGCCCTAGCGGGGGGTTCCTACGAGCAGTACGTC. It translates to CASGLALAGGSYEQYV.

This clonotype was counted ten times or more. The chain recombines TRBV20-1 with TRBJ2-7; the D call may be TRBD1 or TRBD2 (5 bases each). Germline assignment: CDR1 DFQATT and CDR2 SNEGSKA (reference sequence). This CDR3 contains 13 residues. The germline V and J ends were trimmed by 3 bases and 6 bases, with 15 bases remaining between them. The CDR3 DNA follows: TGCAGTGCTAGCGGGACGATAGGGGCCGAGCAGTACTTC. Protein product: CSASGTIGAEQYF.

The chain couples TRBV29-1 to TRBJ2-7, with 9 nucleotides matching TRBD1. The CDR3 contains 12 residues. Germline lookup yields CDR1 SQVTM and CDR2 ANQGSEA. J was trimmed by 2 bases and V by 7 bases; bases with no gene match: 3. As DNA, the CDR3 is TGCAGCGGACGACAGGGGGCCTACGAGCAGTACTTC. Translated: CSGRQGAYEQYF.

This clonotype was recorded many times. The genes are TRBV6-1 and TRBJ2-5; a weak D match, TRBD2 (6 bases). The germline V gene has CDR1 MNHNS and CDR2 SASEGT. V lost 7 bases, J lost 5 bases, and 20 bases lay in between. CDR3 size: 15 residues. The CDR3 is CASTRYQGRDETQYF. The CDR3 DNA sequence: TGTGCCAGCACCAGATACCAAGGGCGGGACGAGACCCAGTACTTC.

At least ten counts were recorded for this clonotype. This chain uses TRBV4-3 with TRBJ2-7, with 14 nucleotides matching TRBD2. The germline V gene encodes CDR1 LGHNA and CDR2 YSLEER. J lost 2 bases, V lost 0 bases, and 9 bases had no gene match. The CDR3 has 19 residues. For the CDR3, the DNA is TGCGCCAGCAGCCAAGATTCGGGACTAGCGGGAGTTGGGACCTACGAGCAGTACTTC. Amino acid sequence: CASSQDSGLAGVGTYEQYF.

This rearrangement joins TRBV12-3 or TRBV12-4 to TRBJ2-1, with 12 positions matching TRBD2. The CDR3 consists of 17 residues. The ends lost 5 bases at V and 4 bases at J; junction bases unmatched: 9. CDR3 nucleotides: TGTGCCAGCAGTCCCCGAGGACTAGCGGGGACTTACAATGAGCAGTTCTTC. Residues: CASSPRGLAGTYNEQFF.